This T cell receptor beta chain stems from a study of T cells after yellow fever vaccination. Whole-study findings and limits: Shared CD4/CD8 clonotypes were a small share, likely from convergent recombination. A large majority of primary-vaccination clones showed up again after the booster (approximately 96% CD4, around 90% CD8).

This clonotype was counted a few times. Antigen specificity is unknown. Template switching with 5'RACE generated the TCR cDNA and added a universal primer site and UMIs. MiXCR, run by TCRdb on the 5' RACE reads, gives a single entry per CDR3 protein. The table lists hundreds of thousands of distinct CDR3 sequences, roughly an eighth of them singletons. Sequences were derived from CD4+ T cells sorted from PBMCs, sampled 15 days after the yellow fever booster vaccination. This receptor was obtained from a man aged 18 to 30 who received the YFV17D yellow fever vaccine.

This CDR3 reads CASSQEWTSGGAWTDTQYF. The CDR3 region has the DNA TGCGCCAGCAGCCAAGAGTGGACTAGCGGGGGGGCTTGGACAGATACGCAGTATTTT. The rearrangement links TRBV4-3 to TRBJ2-3; 15 nucleotides match TRBD2. Germline lookup yields CDR1 LGHNA and CDR2 YSLEER. The CDR3 loop spans 19 amino acids. V lost 0 bases, J lost 3 bases, and 7 bases stayed unmatched.